This TCR beta chain appears in the sequencing data of a study of cytomegalovirus exposure and HLA in healthy donors. In germline, CDR1 is MNHEY, CDR2 SMNVEV (reference sequence). The CDR3 is 16 amino acids. The ends were cut back, 0 bases at V and 4 bases at J, with 10 bases in the middle. Sequencing used immunoSEQ multiplex PCR; TCRdb keeps in-frame clones, though not all of them. The sample includes roughly 180,000 clones, approximately 86% of them seen just once. The chain has TRBV27 and TRBJ2-6; maybe TRBD2 (6 bases). Sequencing used PBMCs. This TCR derives from a man aged 25-45 years in good health and CMV-seropositive. The CDR3 loop reads CASSLSGGRGANVLTF. The CDR3 DNA reads TGTGCCAGCAGTTTATCTGGAGGGCGAGGGGCCAACGTCCTGACTTTC. Full variable domain (remainder filled in from reference TRBV27 and TRBJ2-6): EAQVTQNPRYLITVTGKKLTVTCSQNMNHEYMSWYRQDPGLGLRQIYYSMNVEVTDKGDVPEGYKVSRKEKRNFPLILESPSPNQTSLYFCASSLSGGRGANVLTFGAGSRLTVL.